These 25 T cell receptor beta chains originate from one sample sequenced in a study of cytomegalovirus exposure and HLA in healthy donors. The PCR was carried out with 60 Vbeta primers and 13 Jbeta primers. This table comes from immunoSEQ multiplex PCR, and its TCRdb copy is limited to in-frame clones, with some not included. The sample holds about 130,000 clones, more than 75% seen once. Sequencing was performed on PBMCs. The receptors were sampled from a female donor in good health and CMV-seronegative.

The rearrangement links TRBV5-4 to TRBJ2-1; 7 bases line up with TRBD1. J was trimmed by 8 bases and V by 3 bases; bases with no gene match: 5. In germline, CDR1 is SGHNT, CDR2 YYREEE (reference sequence). The CDR3 is 13 amino acids. The CDR3 spells CASSWEGGDEQFF. CDR3 DNA sequence: TGTGCCAGCAGCTGGGAAGGGGGCGATGAGCAGTTCTTC.

CDR3 sequence reads: CASSPSGTSGSYEQFF. CDR3 coding DNA: TGTGCCAGCAGCCCGAGCGGGACTAGCGGGAGCTATGAGCAGTTCTTC. The V gene is TRBV5-4, the J gene TRBJ2-1; TRBD2 matches at 14 bases. With 4 bases clipped from V and 8 bases from J, the junction kept 8 bases outside the gene matches. CDR3 length: 16 amino acids. Per germline, CDR1 SGHNT and CDR2 YYREEE (reference sequence).

A word on this clone: Relative to the germline gene, one junction end is altered; a read error may explain this. The chain joins TRBV29-1 to TRBJ2-1; 7 bases agree with TRBD2. Germline lookup yields CDR1 SQVTM and CDR2 ANQGSEA. The CDR3 contains 11 residues. The CDR3 sequence is CSVGGGRTVLF. The DNA of the CDR3 is TGCAGCGTTGGGGGGGGGAGAACCGTCCTCTTC.

The chain links TRBV28 to TRBJ1-3; D is ambiguous. The V gene lost 10 bases and the J gene lost 2 bases, with 15 bases spanning the gap. The CDR3 is made up of 14 amino acids. Germline values: CDR1 MDHEN, CDR2 SYDVKM. For the CDR3, the DNA is TGTGCCACCAAAGCGTCGGGTGCTGGAAACACCATATATTTT. This gives the protein CATKASGAGNTIYF. Supplemented by reference TRBV28 and TRBJ1-3, the full variable domain reads DVKVTQSSRYLVKRTGEKVFLECVQDMDHENMFWYRQDPGLGLRLIYFSYDVKMKEKGDIPEGYSVSREKKERFSLILESASTNQTSMYLCATKASGAGNTIYFGEGSWLTVV.

The chain joins TRBV4-1 to TRBJ1-1; the match to TRBD1 covers 9 bases. V dropped 3 bases and J dropped 5; count of bases not matched to a gene: 7. The CDR3 loop spans 15 amino acids. Germline V gene data show CDR1 as MGHRA and CDR2 as YSYEKL. The chain's CDR3 is CASSHNRGPDTEAFF. CDR3 sequence (DNA): TGCGCCAGCAGCCATAACAGGGGGCCCGATACTGAAGCTTTCTTT.

The chain is built from TRBV18 and TRBJ2-3; 8 bases agree with TRBD2. After removal of 2 bases from V and 4 bases from J, the junction contained 14 bases not matched to a gene. CDR1 is KGHSH and CDR2 is LQKENI in the germline V gene. There are 18 residues in the CDR3. For the CDR3, the DNA is TGTGCCAGCTCACCAATGCGCCCCTCGGGGGGGGGCGCAGATACGCAGTATTTT. Protein sequence: CASSPMRPSGGGADTQYF.

V gene TRBV27 combines with J gene TRBJ2-7; 7 bases are a match to TRBD2. Trimming took 5 bases from V and 6 from J; bases not matched to a gene: 10. Germline loops: CDR1 MNHEY, CDR2 SMNVEV (reference sequence). The CDR3 runs to 14 residues. The CDR3 DNA sequence: TGTGCCAGCAGTGCCATAGCGGGCGCCACCGAGCAGTACTTC. Its translation: CASSAIAGATEQYF.

With respect to this clone: Lacking the conserved final phenylalanine or tryptophan, this CDR3 likely reflects a read error. This sequence joins TRBV9 and TRBJ2-7; 8 bases match TRBD2. Unmatched junction bases numbered 8, after V lost 2 bases and J lost 4 bases. The CDR3 is made up of 15 amino acids. Per the germline V gene, CDR1 is SGDLS and CDR2 is YYNGEE. The CDR3 reads CASSVGNSGTYEQYL. The CDR3 nucleotides read TGTGCCAGCAGCGTTGGAAATAGCGGGACTTACGAGCAGTACCTC.

The chain recombines TRBV13 with TRBJ1-5; D is uncertain. From germline, CDR1 is PRHDT and CDR2 FYEKMQ (reference sequence). V dropped 5 bases and J dropped 3 bases, with 5 bases sitting between them. This CDR3 contains 12 residues. CDR3 loop: CASSILNQPQHF. The CDR3 region has the DNA TGTGCCAGCAGCATACTCAATCAGCCCCAGCATTTT. The whole variable domain, filled in from reference TRBV13 and TRBJ1-5, reads AAGVIQSPRHLIKEKRETATLKCYPIPRHDTVYWYQQGPGQDPQFLISFYEKMQSDKGSIPDRFSAQQFSDYHSELNMSSLELGDSALYFCASSILNQPQHFGDGTRLSIL.

This clone has a single count. The V gene is TRBV6-4, the J gene TRBJ2-3; 16 bases map to TRBD2. CDR3 length equals 20 residues. V dropped 6 bases and J dropped 0; count of bases not matched to a gene: 12. Germline V gene lookup returns CDR1 MRHNA and CDR2 SNTAGT. The CDR3 loop is CASSQFSGTSGRVSTDTQYF. In nucleotides, the CDR3 is TGTGCCAGCAGCCAATTTTCCGGGACTAGCGGGAGGGTAAGCACAGATACGCAGTATTTT.

This rearrangement joins TRBV4-2 to TRBJ2-3, with TRBD2 matching over 13 bases. CDR3 length: 18 residues. J lost 7 bases, V lost 1 base, and 11 bases had no gene match. Germline V gene data show CDR1 as LGHNA and CDR2 as YNFKEQ. The DNA for the CDR3 is TGTGCCAGCAGCCAAGGGGGGGGGACTAGCGGGGTAAAGAATACGCAGTATTTT. Its protein is CASSQGGGTSGVKNTQYF.

This clone was counted only a few times. Written as DNA, the CDR3 is TGTGCCAGCAGCTTGGGGCGGGGGTACGAGCAGTACTTC. This codes for CASSLGRGYEQYF. The V and J genes are TRBV11-2 and TRBJ2-7; 7 bases fit TRBD2. Unmatched junction bases numbered 3, after V lost 3 bases and J lost 4 bases. This CDR3 region has 13 residues. Germline CDR1 is SGHAT and CDR2 is FQNNGV.

J is TRBJ2-7 and V is TRBV6-5; 12 positions agree with TRBD1. Trimming removed 5 bases from V and 6 bases from J; junction bases left unmatched: 5. This CDR3 comprises 14 residues. Germline CDR1 MNHEY, CDR2 SVGAGI. The CDR3: CASSERDRGLEQYF. In DNA, the CDR3 is TGTGCCAGCAGTGAACGGGACAGGGGGCTCGAGCAGTACTTC.

The genes are TRBV4-3 and TRBJ2-5; TRBD2 is a possible D gene (5 bases). Per germline, CDR1 LGHNA and CDR2 YSLEER. The CDR3 length is 13 residues. V lost 3 bases and J 5 bases, leaving 10 bases between the germline ends. The CDR3 loop is CASSHGMDETQYF. The CDR3 DNA follows: TGCGCCAGCAGCCACGGGATGGACGAGACCCAGTACTTC.

The rearrangement links TRBV6-5 to TRBJ1-5; 7 nucleotides align to TRBD1. This CDR3 is 13 amino acids long. V lost 6 bases to trimming and J lost 3 bases; unmatched junction nucleotides: 2. Germline V gene sequence: CDR1 MNHEY, CDR2 SVGAGI. CDR3 in DNA: TGTGCCAGCAGGACAGGGCTCAATCAGCCCCAGCATTTT. Translation: CASRTGLNQPQHF.

V usage is TRBV4-3 and J usage is TRBJ2-5; 9 bases line up with TRBD1. The V gene end was trimmed by 1 base and the J gene end by 3 bases; junction bases not matched to a gene: 6. From germline, CDR1 is LGHNA and CDR2 YSLEER. CDR3 length: 16 amino acids. The CDR3 DNA sequence: TGCGCCAGCAGCCAAGCATGGGACAGGGTCGAAGAGACCCAGTACTTC. Amino acids: CASSQAWDRVEETQYF.

The chain combines TRBV19 with TRBJ1-5; no firm D call. CDR1 and CDR2 from the germline V gene are LNHDA and SQIVND (reference sequence). Trimming took 11 bases from V and 2 from J, leaving 10 bases between them. The CDR3 length is 12 residues. The CDR3 sequence: CALGVGNQPQHF. For the CDR3, the DNA is TGTGCCCTGGGCGTTGGCAATCAGCCCCAGCATTTT. Variable domain in full (rest from reference TRBV19 and TRBJ1-5): DGGITQSPKYLFRKEGQNVTLSCEQNLNHDAMYWYRQDPGQGLRLIYYSQIVNDFQKGDIAEGYSVSREKKESFPLTVTSAQKNPTAFYLCALGVGNQPQHFGDGTRLSIL.

The V and J genes are TRBV28 and TRBJ2-7, with D maybe TRBD1 (6 bases). Between the trimmed V and J ends, which lost 10 bases and 4 bases, there was a span of 20 bases. The germline V gene has CDR1 MDHEN and CDR2 SYDVKM. There are 14 residues in the CDR3. CDR3 protein: CAKQFDRYSYEQYF. DNA for the CDR3: TGTGCCAAGCAGTTTGACAGGTATAGTTACGAGCAGTACTTC.

The genes are TRBV5-6 and TRBJ1-2; 11 nucleotides line up with TRBD1. The germline V gene encodes CDR1 SGHDT and CDR2 YYEEEE. The V gene end was trimmed by 3 bases and the J gene end by 4 bases; junction bases not matched to a gene: 5. The CDR3 extends over 15 amino acids. CDR3 region: CASSSGQGAPYGYTF. The CDR3 DNA sequence: TGTGCCAGCAGCTCTGGACAGGGGGCACCCTATGGCTACACCTTC.

The chain employs TRBV7-9 and TRBJ2-2, with 8 bases aligning to TRBD1. Germline trimming cut 5 bases from V and 4 bases from J; bases unmatched to any gene: 9. This CDR3 region has 16 residues. CDR1 is SEHNR, CDR2 FQNEAQ, per germline (reference sequence). The CDR3 region is CASSPGQGTGTGELFF. The CDR3 DNA follows: TGTGCCAGCAGCCCCGGACAGGGAACGGGCACCGGGGAGCTGTTTTTT.

V usage is TRBV7-3 and J usage is TRBJ2-2; 7 bases align to TRBD1. The germline V gene has CDR1 SGHTA and CDR2 FQGTGA. The V segment lost 2 bases and the J segment 5 bases; nucleotides outside the gene matches: 8. There are 16 residues in the CDR3. The CDR3 sequence: CASSLEGGRVTGELFF. CDR3 in DNA: TGTGCCAGCAGCTTAGAAGGGGGCAGGGTGACCGGGGAGCTGTTTTTT.

This sequence joins TRBV25-1 and TRBJ2-7, with TRBD1 matching over 7 bases. This CDR3 spans 15 amino acids. The ends lost 3 bases at V and 0 bases at J; junction bases unmatched: 5. Germline CDR1 MGHDK, CDR2 SYGVNS. CDR3 DNA sequence: TGTGCCAGCAGTGACCGACAGGGTAGCTCCTACGAGCAGTACTTC. Its protein product is CASSDRQGSSYEQYF.

The chain's CDR3 is CASSQGARTSGYQETQYF. In DNA form, the CDR3 reads TGTGCCAGCAGCCAAGGTGCCCGGACTAGCGGGTACCAAGAGACCCAGTACTTC. V is TRBV4-2 and J is TRBJ2-5; TRBD2 aligns across 11 bases. This CDR3 has 18 residues. V lost 1 base, J lost 0 bases, and 7 bases stayed unmatched. Per the germline V gene, CDR1 is LGHNA and CDR2 is YNFKEQ.

This clone occurred a few times. The gene calls are TRBV6-1 and TRBJ1-1; D might be TRBD1 (6 bases). V dropped 5 bases and J dropped 2 bases, with 12 bases sitting between them. The germline gives CDR1 MNHNS, CDR2 SASEGT. The CDR3 consists of 14 residues. Written as DNA, the CDR3 is TGTGCCAGCAGTAAAGACAGGCTCAACACTGAAGCTTTCTTT. Translation: CASSKDRLNTEAFF.

This clone appeared once. The chain combines TRBV11-2 with TRBJ1-4; the D gene is possibly TRBD1 (5 bases). CDR3 size: 17 residues. Trimming removed 2 bases at V and 6 bases at J, with 19 bases between. In germline, CDR1 is SGHAT, CDR2 FQNNGV. CDR3 nucleotide sequence: TGTGCCAGCAGCTTACACGCTAGGGGATCTTGGGATGAAAAACTGTTTTTT. As protein: CASSLHARGSWDEKLFF.